This is a list of T cell receptor beta chains from one sample in a study of T cell responses to AZD1222 COVID-19 vaccine. Sequencing used immunoSEQ multiplex PCR; TCRdb keeps in-frame clones, though not all of them. This sample has about 150,000 clones; about 90% occur once, and the top ten carry about 4%. Sequencing used peripheral blood, obtained 28 days after the second AZD1222 dose. The receptors were gathered from an adult who received the AZD1222 COVID-19 vaccine. CDR3s include the opening cysteine and the closing phenylalanine or tryptophan. The D gene is left open where the match is weak. Only part of the rows carry a size: once, few, many, or a class if the clone is expanded.

CDR3: CASSLVGTRPRQYF; DNA: TGCGCCAGCAGCTTGGTAGGGACTCGCCCCCGGCAGTACTTC; V: TRBV5-1; size: NA; D: NA; J: TRBJ2-7
CDR3: CASSFAAPSTDTQYF; DNA: TGTGCCAGCAGTTTCGCGGCCCCTAGCACAGATACGCAGTATTTT; V: TRBV28; size: few; D: NA; J: TRBJ2-3
CDR3: CAHGTGTNQPQHF; DNA: TGTGCCCACGGGACAGGGACTAATCAGCCCCAGCATTTT; V: TRBV30; size: NA; D: TRBD1; J: TRBJ1-5
CDR3: CASSQDASYNSPLHF; DNA: TGTGCCAGCAGCCAAGATGCTTCCTATAATTCACCCCTCCACTTT; V: TRBV3-1/TRBV3-2; size: NA; D: NA; J: TRBJ1-6
CDR3: CASSLRRDGELFF; DNA: TGTGCCAGCAGCTTGAGGCGGGACGGGGAGCTGTTTTTT; V: TRBV7-2; size: NA; D: NA; J: TRBJ2-2
CDR3: CASSTGLPNSPLHF; DNA: TGTGCCAGCAGCACCGGACTGCCTAATTCACCCCTCCACTTT; V: TRBV5-6; size: NA; D: NA; J: TRBJ1-6
CDR3: CASSFGDETAAFF; DNA: TGTGCCAGCAGCTTTGGAGACGAAACTGCAGCTTTCTTT; V: TRBV5-5; size: once; D: NA; J: TRBJ1-1
CDR3: CASSYSGTSYEQYF; DNA: TGTGCCAGCAGTTACTCTGGGACTTCCTACGAGCAGTACTTC; V: TRBV6-5; size: NA; D: NA; J: TRBJ2-7
CDR3: CASSYWGGSDEQFF; DNA: TGTGCCAGCAGTTATTGGGGGGGGAGCGATGAGCAGTTCTTC; V: TRBV6-6; size: NA; D: TRBD2; J: TRBJ2-1
CDR3: CASRTGQGAFHEQFF; DNA: TGTGCTAGCCGAACGGGACAGGGGGCTTTCCATGAGCAGTTCTTC; V: TRBV12-5; size: NA; D: TRBD1; J: TRBJ2-1
CDR3: CASSRDGSPGDEQYF; DNA: TGTGCCAGTAGTAGGGACGGAAGCCCCGGTGACGAGCAGTACTTC; V: TRBV19; size: NA; D: NA; J: TRBJ2-7
CDR3: CASSLGTGGSPRETQYF; DNA: TGTGCCAGCAGCTTAGGAACCGGAGGCAGCCCAAGGGAGACCCAGTACTTC; V: TRBV7-9; size: NA; D: NA; J: TRBJ2-5
CDR3: CASSQVEDQPQHF; DNA: TGTGCCAGCAGCCAAGTGGAGGATCAGCCCCAGCATTTT; V: TRBV3-1/TRBV3-2; size: NA; D: NA; J: TRBJ1-5
CDR3: CASGIAADTQYF; DNA: TGTGCCAGCGGGATAGCGGCAGATACGCAGTATTTT; V: TRBV11-3; size: once; D: NA; J: TRBJ2-3
CDR3: CASLQGRGANVLTF; DNA: TGTGCCAGTCTCCAAGGGCGAGGGGCCAACGTCCTGACTTTC; V: TRBV19; size: NA; D: NA; J: TRBJ2-6
CDR3: CASSEAWDTEAFF; DNA: TGTGCCAGCAGTGAAGCATGGGACACTGAAGCTTTCTTT; V: TRBV6-1; size: NA; D: NA; J: TRBJ1-1
CDR3: CASSQDGIVITTGNTIYF; DNA: TGTGCCAGCAGCCAGGACGGGATCGTTATTACCACTGGAAACACCATATATTTT; V: TRBV4-2; size: NA; D: NA; J: TRBJ1-3
CDR3: CATSDSLARERSYNEQFF; DNA: TGTGCCACCAGTGATTCTTTGGCGCGGGAGCGCTCCTACAATGAGCAGTTCTTC; V: TRBV24-1; size: NA; D: TRBD2; J: TRBJ2-1
CDR3: CAWSQVERCYYEQYF; DNA: TGTGCCTGGAGTCAGGTCGAGCGGTGCTATTACGAGCAGTACTTC; V: TRBV30; size: NA; D: NA; J: TRBJ2-7
CDR3: CAWSVPGGLEGYTF; DNA: TGTGCCTGGAGTGTACCAGGGGGCTTAGAAGGCTACACCTTC; V: TRBV30; size: NA; D: TRBD1; J: TRBJ1-2
CDR3: CSASYRGGKLFF; DNA: TGCAGTGCTAGTTACAGGGGAGGCAAACTGTTTTTT; V: TRBV20-1; size: NA; D: TRBD1; J: TRBJ1-4
CDR3: CASSETAAIAYNEQFF; DNA: TGTGCCAGCAGCGAAACGGCGGCTATCGCCTACAATGAGCAGTTCTTC; V: TRBV7-9; size: NA; D: NA; J: TRBJ2-1
CDR3: CASSSRTGSSYEQYF; DNA: TGTGCCAGCAGCTCCCGGACAGGGAGCTCCTACGAGCAGTACTTC; V: TRBV7-2; size: few; D: TRBD1; J: TRBJ2-7
CDR3: CASSLAEQGYGYTF; DNA: TGTGCCAGCAGCTTAGCGGAACAGGGCTATGGCTACACCTTC; V: TRBV7-9; size: NA; D: NA; J: TRBJ1-2
CDR3: CAISESSGRSSNEKLFF; DNA: TGTGCCATCAGTGAGTCGAGTGGGAGGTCCTCTAATGAAAAACTGTTTTTT; V: TRBV10-3; size: NA; D: NA; J: TRBJ1-4
CDR3: CASSPSGNYGYTF; DNA: TGTGCCAGCTCACCGTCCGGGAACTATGGCTACACCTTC; V: TRBV18; size: NA; D: NA; J: TRBJ1-2
CDR3: CASSSYGTRSYEQYF; DNA: TGTGCCAGCAGCTCCTACGGGACAAGGTCCTACGAGCAGTACTTC; V: TRBV7-9; size: NA; D: NA; J: TRBJ2-7
CDR3: CASSVAGGTGELFF; DNA: TGTGCCAGCAGCGTAGCCGGGGGCACCGGGGAGCTGTTTTTT; V: TRBV9; size: NA; D: NA; J: TRBJ2-2
CDR3: CTSSPGLALRGLKATQYF; DNA: TGCACCAGCAGCCCGGGACTAGCCCTCAGGGGGCTAAAGGCGACCCAGTACTTC; V: TRBV1; size: NA; D: NA; J: TRBJ2-5
CDR3: CSAQTGIEQFF; DNA: TGCAGTGCGCAGACAGGGATTGAGCAGTTCTTC; V: TRBV20-1; size: NA; D: TRBD1; J: TRBJ2-1
CDR3: CASSPEGRGLEKLFF; DNA: TGCGCCAGCAGCCCCGAGGGCAGGGGGCTTGAAAAACTGTTTTTT; V: TRBV5-1; size: NA; D: TRBD1; J: TRBJ1-4
CDR3: CASSPLPSNQPQHF; DNA: TGTGCCAGCTCACCACTACCTAGCAATCAGCCCCAGCATTTT; V: TRBV18; size: NA; D: NA; J: TRBJ1-5
CDR3: CASSSTGTVNSPLHF; DNA: TGCGCCAGCAGCTCTACCGGGACAGTAAACTCACCCCTCCACTTT; V: TRBV5-1; size: NA; D: TRBD1; J: TRBJ1-6
CDR3: CASSFSTVGGTDTQYF; DNA: TGTGCCAGCAGCTTTAGTACGGTAGGGGGCACAGATACGCAGTATTTT; V: TRBV5-5; size: NA; D: NA; J: TRBJ2-3